The clone carrying this T cell receptor (beta chain) has more than one count but fewer than ten. What it binds is unknown. These data belong to a study of cytomegalovirus exposure and HLA in healthy donors. PCR amplification relied on 60 Vbeta primers (plus 13 Jbeta primers). TCRdb keeps only in-frame clones here, not all; method: immunoSEQ multiplex PCR. The sample holds about 120,000 clones; approximately 65% are singletons and the top ten take less than 2%. General study findings and limits: The study put some 150 TCR beta chains on its list as cytomegalovirus-associated. Several top significant clusters appeared, in a later analysis, to be linked to common viral pathogens. In a later analysis, across HLA loci, associated TCR counts were highest for DRB1, lowest for HLA-C.

The V end was cut by 0 bases, the J end by 0 bases, with 6 bases between. The CDR3 is made up of 14 amino acids. CDR1 and CDR2 (germline): SGHRS, YFSETQ. The chain employs TRBV5-1 and TRBJ1-1; no reliable D call. The specimen sequenced was PBMCs. The clonotype comes from a man aged 18 to 35 in good health and CMV-seronegative. The DNA of the CDR3 is TGCGCCAGCAGCTTGGGAGAAGTGAACACTGAAGCTTTCTTT. Translated: CASSLGEVNTEAFF.